These T cell receptor beta chains were read from a single sample in a study of blood T cell repertoires in COVID-19. Clones were sequenced by immunoSEQ multiplex PCR, and TCRdb holds only the in-frame ones, with some missing. Of about 290,000 clones listed, 80% to 90% are singletons. Source material: peripheral blood. These receptors originate from a man in his forties or fifties with acute or convalescent COVID-19. Both conserved end residues are part of each CDR3. D genes are given only for firm matches. The size entry is marked missing in some rows and otherwise reads once, few, many or a size class.

TRBJ1-2,TRBV5-6,.,.,CASSLGDMVYGYTF,TGTGCCAGCAGCTTGGGTGACATGGTTTATGGCTACACCTTC
TRBJ1-3,TRBV3-1/TRBV3-2,TRBD1,once,CASSQEDRSGNTIYF,TGTGCCAGCAGCCAAGAGGACAGGTCCGGAAACACCATATATTTT
TRBJ2-3,TRBV6-5,TRBD1,.,CASSSGTGKGDTQYF,TGTGCCAGCAGTTCCGGGACAGGGAAAGGAGATACGCAGTATTTT
TRBJ2-1,TRBV2,.,.,CASSEERNNEQFF,TGTGCCAGCAGTGAAGAGCGGAACAATGAGCAGTTCTTC
TRBJ2-1,TRBV27,TRBD1,.,CASSTRTGTYNEQFF,TGTGCCAGCAGCACCCGGACAGGGACCTACAATGAGCAGTTCTTC
TRBJ2-1,TRBV25-1,.,.,CASSATHRDNNEQFF,TGTGCCAGCAGTGCCACCCATAGAGACAACAATGAGCAGTTCTTC
TRBJ2-1,TRBV5-1,TRBD2,.,CASSYGLADYNEQFF,TGCGCCAGCAGCTACGGACTAGCGGACTACAATGAGCAGTTCTTC
TRBJ2-1,TRBV24-1,.,few,CATSDSGTLYNEQFF,TGTGCCACCAGTGATTCCGGGACATTGTACAATGAGCAGTTCTTC
TRBJ1-1,TRBV29-1,.,once,CSVGREMNTEAFF,TGCAGCGTCGGACGGGAAATGAACACTGAAGCTTTCTTT
TRBJ1-2,TRBV6-5,TRBD1,once,CASRSGGSNYGYTF,TGTGCCAGCAGATCAGGGGGGTCGAACTATGGCTACACCTTC
TRBJ2-3,TRBV3-1/TRBV3-2,TRBD2,.,CASSQDLPGLAGGRDTQYF,TGTGCCAGCAGCCAAGACTTACCGGGACTAGCGGGGGGAAGAGATACGCAGTATTTT
TRBJ1-1,TRBV7-9,.,.,CASCGQSNTEAFF,TGTGCCAGCTGTGGACAGTCGAACACTGAAGCTTTCTTT
TRBJ1-1,TRBV5-6,TRBD1,.,CASSLDRAWGTEAFF,TGTGCCAGCAGCCTGGACAGGGCCTGGGGCACTGAAGCTTTCTTT
TRBJ2-3,TRBV5-6,.,.,CASTHQGRTDTQYF,TGTGCCAGCACCCACCAGGGGCGCACAGATACGCAGTATTTT
TRBJ2-2,TRBV9,TRBD2,.,CASSVGLAGTGELFF,TGTGCCAGCAGCGTCGGACTAGCGGGGACCGGGGAGCTGTTTTTT
TRBJ1-1,TRBV10-2,.,.,CASSHGQMNTEAFF,TGCGCCAGCAGTCATGGACAGATGAACACTGAAGCTTTCTTT
TRBJ1-1,TRBV5-1,.,.,CASSLTVNTEAFF,TGCGCCAGCAGCTTGACGGTGAACACTGAAGCTTTCTTT
TRBJ2-7,TRBV7-9,TRBD1,.,CASSSGGYYEQYF,TGTGCCAGCAGCTCAGGGGGCTACTACGAGCAGTACTTC
TRBJ2-3,TRBV5-1,TRBD2,.,CASSLTAGARFTDTQYF,TGCGCCAGCAGCTTGACAGCGGGGGCCCGTTTCACAGATACGCAGTATTTT
TRBJ2-7,TRBV12-3/TRBV12-4,.,.,CASSLPGVYEQYF,TGTGCCAGCAGTTTGCCGGGGGTTTACGAGCAGTACTTC